This TCR beta chain emerged from a study of cytomegalovirus exposure and HLA in healthy donors. V gave up 1 base and J gave up 14 bases, with 14 bases separating them. The CDR3 runs to 12 residues. Germline loops: CDR1 SGHDN, CDR2 FVKESK. The table came from immunoSEQ multiplex PCR; TCRdb's copy has only in-frame clones and leaves some out. This table has roughly 200,000 clones, around 81% appearing once. The TCR originated in a woman under 30 in good health and CMV-seropositive. The rearrangement uses TRBV14 and TRBJ1-1; D ambiguous. Sequencing used PBMCs. The CDR3 loop is CASSQAGREGFF. The CDR3 DNA sequence: TGTGCCAGCAGCCAAGCTGGCAGAGAGGGATTCTTT.